The present TCR beta chain was sequenced within a study of T cell responses to AZD1222 COVID-19 vaccine. Some clones are missing from TCRdb's copy, which holds only in-frame ones; the method was immunoSEQ multiplex PCR. The sample includes over 150,000 clones, just over 85% of them seen just once. The CDR3 runs to 16 residues. CDR1 KGHSH and CDR2 LQKENI come from the germline V gene. V dropped 1 base and J dropped 3; count of bases not matched to a gene: 9. This chain connects TRBV18 to TRBJ2-7, with 7 bases matching TRBD1. The sample in question was peripheral blood, obtained 28 days after the second AZD1222 dose. The clonotype was recovered from an adult who received the AZD1222 COVID-19 vaccine. CDR3 DNA: TGTGCCAGCTCACCACGCCAAACAGGGGCGTACTACGAGCAGTACTTC. It yields the protein CASSPRQTGAYYEQYF.